The present T cell receptor beta chain was sequenced within a study of T cells in Graves' hyperthyroidism and ophthalmopathy. RNA transcripts gave rise to amplified TCR beta CDR3 regions. Initially, a first-round RT-PCR of the TCR CDR3 employed the HTBI primer set. Each CDR3 protein gets one entry after TCRdb re-called the multiplex PCR reads with MiXCR. Seen here are 800,000 or so distinct CDR3 sequences, roughly 37% observed once, and the top ten hold around 10%. The TCR comes from a young man with Graves' hyperthyroidism. Sequencing used blood.

CDR3 loop: CASSEGLAGGWQETQYF. The CDR3 DNA reads as TGTGCCAGCAGTGAAGGGCTAGCGGGAGGGTGGCAAGAGACCCAGTACTTC. The chain is built from TRBV6-1 and TRBJ2-5; 12 bases are a match to TRBD2. The CDR3 covers 17 residues. The V gene's germline CDR1 is MNHNS and CDR2 SASEGT. With V trimmed by 1 base and J by 2 bases, 5 bases remained unmatched.